This T cell receptor beta chain came from a study of blood T cell repertoires in COVID-19. The table lists this clone with a count of one. In the source study's methods: Amplification with reference gene primers provided the estimates of nucleated cell counts. Libraries were prepared by immunoSEQ multiplex PCR; TCRdb keeps only in-frame clonotypes and omits some of them. The D gene and trimming were derived from the DNA, and the V and J assignments and clone size from that table. Of roughly 300,000 clones in the sample, about 84% were seen once. Trimming shortened V by 3 bases and J by 4 bases, and 11 bases separated the two germline ends. The germline CDR1 and CDR2 sequences are SGDLS and YYNGEE. The length of the CDR3 is 14 residues.

Input material: peripheral blood. The chain uses TRBV9 and TRBJ1-5, with D possibly being TRBD1 (6 bases). This TCR came from a woman aged 45-65 years with acute or convalescent COVID-19. CDR3 region: CASSAGGGNQPQHF. As DNA, the CDR3 is TGTGCCAGCAGCGCGGGAGGGGGGAATCAGCCCCAGCATTTT.